This is a list of T cell receptor beta chains from one sample in a study of T-cell reconstitution after alpha-beta-depleted transplantation in children. TCRdb reprocessed the PCR reads with MiXCR, giving one entry per CDR3 protein. The sample has approximately 300,000 distinct CDR3 sequences; roughly 12% are singletons. The specimen comprised peripheral blood, sampled 180 days after TCRalphabeta/CD19-depleted stem cell transplant. The receptors come from a male patient under 10 years old who had a stem cell transplant for chronic granulomatous disease, so the T cells may come from the graft donor. The CDR3 runs from the conserved cysteine through the conserved F or W. The D gene is left open where the match is weak. Clone size is not always given. Where it is, it says once, few, many or a class for expanded clones.

TRBJ2-2,16,TRBV9,TRBD1,many,CASSVEQGAGTGELFF,TGTGCCAGCAGCGTTGAACAGGGGGCGGGCACCGGGGAGCTGTTTTTT
TRBJ2-2,15,TRBV10-3,NA,many,CAISGTVLITGELFF,TGTGCCATCAGCGGGACGGTCCTGATTACCGGGGAGCTGTTTTTT
TRBJ2-7,14,TRBV4-3,NA,many,CASSQERTDYEQYF,TGCGCCAGCAGCCAAGAAAGGACGGATTACGAGCAGTACTTC
TRBJ2-1,15,TRBV7-9,NA,many,CASSSEGAPHNEQFF,TGTGCCAGCAGCTCGGAAGGGGCCCCTCACAATGAGCAGTTCTTC
TRBJ2-7,12,TRBV20-1,NA,many,CSVSGSSYEQYF,TGCAGTGTATCCGGTAGCTCCTACGAGCAGTACTTC
TRBJ2-1,11,TRBV10-2,NA,many,CASSEEYAQFF,TGCGCCAGCAGTGAAGAGTACGCGCAGTTCTTC
TRBJ2-7,12,TRBV20-1,NA,many,CSASRRVKEQYF,TGCAGTGCTAGCCGCAGGGTGAAAGAGCAGTACTTC
TRBJ2-6,18,TRBV7-3,TRBD1,many,CASSLLGQPSSGANVLTF,TGTGCCAGCAGCTTATTGGGACAGCCGAGCTCTGGGGCCAACGTCCTGACTTTC
TRBJ2-7,15,TRBV19,TRBD2,many,CASSPRGTNSYEQYF,TGTGCCAGTAGCCCGCGCGGGACTAACTCCTACGAGCAGTACTTC
TRBJ1-5,15,TRBV2,NA,NA,CASKIQGYSNQPQHF,TGTGCCAGCAAGATTCAGGGTTATAGCAATCAGCCCCAGCATTTT
TRBJ1-1,13,TRBV12-3/TRBV12-4,TRBD1,many,CASSDRGNTEAFF,TGTGCCAGCAGCGACAGGGGAAACACTGAAGCTTTCTTT
TRBJ2-7,13,TRBV6-1,NA,many,CATQGDRSYEQYF,TGTGCCACCCAGGGAGACAGGTCCTACGAGCAGTACTTC
TRBJ2-6,16,TRBV12-3/TRBV12-4,NA,many,CASSYEKTRGANVLTF,TGTGCCAGCAGTTATGAAAAAACTCGTGGGGCCAACGTCCTGACTTTC
TRBJ1-5,16,TRBV20-1,TRBD1,many,CSAKKQGTLSNQPQHF,TGCAGTGCAAAAAAACAGGGGACCCTAAGCAATCAGCCCCAGCATTTT
TRBJ2-1,15,TRBV12-3/TRBV12-4,NA,many,CASSPDMGTYNEQFF,TGTGCCAGCAGCCCCGACATGGGAACCTACAATGAGCAGTTCTTC
TRBJ2-7,13,TRBV20-1,TRBD1,many,CSARAAGGHEQYF,TGCAGTGCTAGAGCAGCAGGGGGACACGAGCAGTACTTC
TRBJ2-2,16,TRBV18,NA,NA,CASSPGGGFNTGELFF,TGTGCCAGCTCACCAGGGGGCGGATTCAACACCGGGGAGCTGTTTTTT
TRBJ2-2,15,TRBV7-6,TRBD2,many,CASSPTSVDTGELFF,TGTGCCAGCAGCCCGACTAGCGTCGACACCGGGGAGCTGTTTTTT
TRBJ2-2,15,TRBV6-1,NA,many,CASSEEGLNTGELFF,TGTGCCAGCAGTGAGGAGGGCTTGAACACCGGGGAGCTGTTTTTT
TRBJ2-7,15,TRBV25-1,TRBD2,many,CASSELASGTDEQYF,TGTGCCAGCAGTGAATTGGCTAGCGGGACCGACGAGCAGTACTTC
TRBJ2-7,14,TRBV27,NA,many,CASSFGASPYEQYF,TGTGCCAGCAGTTTCGGGGCTTCTCCCTACGAGCAGTACTTC
TRBJ2-1,15,TRBV5-1,TRBD1,many,CASSLGRDRNNEQFF,TGCGCCAGCAGCTTGGGCCGGGACAGAAACAATGAGCAGTTCTTC
TRBJ2-7,12,TRBV10-3,TRBD1,many,CAIRGQPYEQYF,TGTGCCATCAGGGGACAGCCCTACGAGCAGTACTTC
TRBJ2-6,17,TRBV20-1,NA,NA,CSARGQVSGSGANVLTF,TGCAGTGCTAGGGGCCAGGTTTCGGGCTCTGGGGCCAACGTCCTGACTTTC
TRBJ1-1,16,TRBV5-1,TRBD1,many,CASSLRDRGMNTEAFF,TGCGCCAGCAGCCTCAGGGACAGGGGTATGAACACTGAAGCTTTCTTT
TRBJ2-4,12,TRBV28,NA,many,CASSSLKNIQYF,TGTGCCAGCAGTTCCCTTAAAAACATTCAGTACTTC
TRBJ2-7,13,TRBV6-1,NA,many,CASSRSGFYEQYF,TGTGCCAGCAGCCGCTCAGGCTTCTACGAGCAGTACTTC
TRBJ2-1,16,TRBV29-1,TRBD1,many,CSVPGTGGISYNEQFF,TGCAGCGTCCCCGGGACAGGGGGTATTTCCTACAATGAGCAGTTCTTC